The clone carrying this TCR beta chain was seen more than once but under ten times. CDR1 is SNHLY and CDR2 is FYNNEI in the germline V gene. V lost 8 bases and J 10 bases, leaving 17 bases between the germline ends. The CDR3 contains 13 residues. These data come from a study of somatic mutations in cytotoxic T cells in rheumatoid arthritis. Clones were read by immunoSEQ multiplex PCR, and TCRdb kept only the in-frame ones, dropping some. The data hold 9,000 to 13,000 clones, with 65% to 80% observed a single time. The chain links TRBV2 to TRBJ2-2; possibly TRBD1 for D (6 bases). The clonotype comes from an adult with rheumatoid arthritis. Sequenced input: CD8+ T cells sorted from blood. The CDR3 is CASLETTGQELFF. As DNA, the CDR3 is TGTGCCAGCCTTGAAACGACAGGCCAGGAGCTGTTTTTT.